The subject of this entry is one T cell receptor beta chain. The sample is drawn from a study of blood T cell repertoires in COVID-19. Sequencing was performed with immunoSEQ multiplex PCR; in TCRdb, only in-frame clones are kept and a portion is missing. The repertoire holds 100,000 to 150,000 clones, with around 86% as singletons. The CDR3 contains 13 residues. Germline V gene data show CDR1 as LNHNV and CDR2 as YYDKDF (reference sequence). Trimming took off 2 bases at V and 4 bases at J, with 8 bases between the two ends. Material for sequencing was peripheral blood. The V and J genes are TRBV15 and TRBJ1-1; no clear D gene. The sequence came from a man aged 55-75 years with acute or convalescent COVID-19. The CDR3 spells CATSRHTGTEAFF. CDR3 DNA sequence: TGTGCCACCAGCAGACATACTGGCACTGAAGCTTTCTTT.